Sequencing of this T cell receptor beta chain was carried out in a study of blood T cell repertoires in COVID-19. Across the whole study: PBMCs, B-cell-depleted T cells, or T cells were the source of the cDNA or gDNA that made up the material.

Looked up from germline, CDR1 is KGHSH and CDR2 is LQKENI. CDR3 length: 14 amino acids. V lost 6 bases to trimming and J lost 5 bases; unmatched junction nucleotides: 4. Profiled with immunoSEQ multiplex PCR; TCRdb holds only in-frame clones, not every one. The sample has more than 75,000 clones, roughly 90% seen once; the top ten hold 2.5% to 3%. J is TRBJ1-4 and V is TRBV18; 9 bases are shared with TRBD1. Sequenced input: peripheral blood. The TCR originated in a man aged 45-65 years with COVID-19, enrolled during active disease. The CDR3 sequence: CASSLGQGNEKLFF. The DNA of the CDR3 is TGTGCCAGCTCCCTGGGACAGGGAAATGAAAAACTGTTTTTT.